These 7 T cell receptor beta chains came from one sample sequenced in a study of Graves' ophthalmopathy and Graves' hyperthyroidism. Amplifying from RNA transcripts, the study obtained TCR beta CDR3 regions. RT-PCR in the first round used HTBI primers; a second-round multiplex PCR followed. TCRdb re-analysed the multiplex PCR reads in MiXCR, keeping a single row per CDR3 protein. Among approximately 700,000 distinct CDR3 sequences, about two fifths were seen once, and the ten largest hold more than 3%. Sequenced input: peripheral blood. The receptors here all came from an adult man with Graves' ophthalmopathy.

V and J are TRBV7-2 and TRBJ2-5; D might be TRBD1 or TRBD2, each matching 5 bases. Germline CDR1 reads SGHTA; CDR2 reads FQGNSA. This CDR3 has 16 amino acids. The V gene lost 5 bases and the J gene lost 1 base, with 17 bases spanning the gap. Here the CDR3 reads CASSPSLGAGQETQYF. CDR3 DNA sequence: TGTGCCAGCAGCCCATCACTAGGGGCAGGCCAAGAGACCCAGTACTTC.

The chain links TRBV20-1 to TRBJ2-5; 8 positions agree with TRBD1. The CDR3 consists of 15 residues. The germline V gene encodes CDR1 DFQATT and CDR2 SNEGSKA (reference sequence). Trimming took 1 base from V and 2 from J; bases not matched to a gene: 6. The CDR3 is CSARGPTGVQETQYF. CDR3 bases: TGCAGTGCTAGAGGGCCGACAGGGGTTCAAGAGACCCAGTACTTC.

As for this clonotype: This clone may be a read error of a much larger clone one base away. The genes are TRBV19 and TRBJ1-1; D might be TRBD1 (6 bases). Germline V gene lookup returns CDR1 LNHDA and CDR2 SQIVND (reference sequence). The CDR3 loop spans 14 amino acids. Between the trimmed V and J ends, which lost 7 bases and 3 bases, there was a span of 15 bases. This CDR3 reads CASTPLGGYTEAFF. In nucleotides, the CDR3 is TGTGCCAGTACCCCCCTGGGGGGCTACACTGAAGCTTTCTTT.

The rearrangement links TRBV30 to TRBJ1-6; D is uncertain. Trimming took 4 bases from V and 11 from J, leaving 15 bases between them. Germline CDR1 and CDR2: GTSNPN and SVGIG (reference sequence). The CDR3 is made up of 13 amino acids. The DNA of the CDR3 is TGTGCCTGGAAGTGGACCCATCAGACACCCCTCCACTTT. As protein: CAWKWTHQTPLHF.

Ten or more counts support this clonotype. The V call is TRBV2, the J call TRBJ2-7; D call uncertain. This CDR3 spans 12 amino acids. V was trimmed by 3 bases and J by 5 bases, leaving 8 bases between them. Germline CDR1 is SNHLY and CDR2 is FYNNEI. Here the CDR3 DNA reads TGTGCCAGCAGTGACAAAGTAAACGAGCAGTACTTC. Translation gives CASSDKVNEQYF.

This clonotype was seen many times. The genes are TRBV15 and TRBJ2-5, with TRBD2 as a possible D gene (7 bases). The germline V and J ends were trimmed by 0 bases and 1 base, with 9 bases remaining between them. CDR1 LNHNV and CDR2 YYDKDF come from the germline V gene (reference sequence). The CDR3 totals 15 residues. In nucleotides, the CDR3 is TGTGCCACCAGCAGAGATAGGGGGGGCCAAGAGACCCAGTACTTC. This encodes CATSRDRGGQETQYF.

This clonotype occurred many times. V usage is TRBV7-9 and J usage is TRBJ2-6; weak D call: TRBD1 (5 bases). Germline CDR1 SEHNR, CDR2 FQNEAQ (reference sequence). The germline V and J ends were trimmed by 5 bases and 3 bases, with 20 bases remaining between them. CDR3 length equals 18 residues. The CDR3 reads CASSPGGRAAGGANVLTF. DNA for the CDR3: TGTGCCAGCAGCCCAGGCGGCAGGGCAGCTGGTGGGGCCAACGTCCTGACTTTC.